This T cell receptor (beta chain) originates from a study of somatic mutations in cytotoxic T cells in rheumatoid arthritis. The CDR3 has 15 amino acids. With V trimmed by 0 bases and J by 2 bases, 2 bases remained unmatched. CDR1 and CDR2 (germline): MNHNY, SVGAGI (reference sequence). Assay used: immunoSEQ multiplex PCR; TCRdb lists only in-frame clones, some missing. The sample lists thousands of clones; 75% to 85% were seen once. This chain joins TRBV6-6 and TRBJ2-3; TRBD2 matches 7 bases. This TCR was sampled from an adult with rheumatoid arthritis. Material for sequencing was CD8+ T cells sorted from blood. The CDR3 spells CASSYSGGSTDTQYF. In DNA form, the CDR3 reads TGTGCCAGCAGTTACTCGGGAGGGTCCACAGATACGCAGTATTTT.